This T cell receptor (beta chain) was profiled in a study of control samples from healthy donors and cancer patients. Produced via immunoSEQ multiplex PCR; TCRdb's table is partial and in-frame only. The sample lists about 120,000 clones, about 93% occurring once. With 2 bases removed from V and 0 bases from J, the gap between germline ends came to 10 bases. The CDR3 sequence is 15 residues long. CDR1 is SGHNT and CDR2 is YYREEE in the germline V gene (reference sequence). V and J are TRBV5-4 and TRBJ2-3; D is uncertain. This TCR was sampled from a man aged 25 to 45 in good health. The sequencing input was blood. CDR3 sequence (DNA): TGTGCCAGCAGCTTCGGACCTGAAAGCACAGATACGCAGTATTTT. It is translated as CASSFGPESTDTQYF. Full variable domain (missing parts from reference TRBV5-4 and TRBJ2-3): ETGVTQSPTHLIKTRGQQVTLRCSSQSGHNTVSWYQQALGQGPQFIFQYYREEENGRGNFPPRFSGLQFPNYSSELNVNALELDDSALYLCASSFGPESTDTQYFGPGTRLTVL.